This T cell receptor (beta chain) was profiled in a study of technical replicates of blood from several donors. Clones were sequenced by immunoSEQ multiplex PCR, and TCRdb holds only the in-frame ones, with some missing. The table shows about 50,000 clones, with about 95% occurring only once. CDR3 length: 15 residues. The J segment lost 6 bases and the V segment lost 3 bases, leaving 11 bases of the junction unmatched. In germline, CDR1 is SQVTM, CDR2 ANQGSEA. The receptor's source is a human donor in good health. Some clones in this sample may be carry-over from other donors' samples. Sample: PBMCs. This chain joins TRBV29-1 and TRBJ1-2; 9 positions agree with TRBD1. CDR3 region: CSVDSLVGQGNGYTF. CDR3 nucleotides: TGCAGCGTTGATTCTTTAGTAGGACAGGGGAATGGCTACACCTTC.